This T cell receptor (beta chain) derives from a study of shared clonotypes between healthy human individuals. Study results and limitations: In contrast to clonotypes shared by all four donors, non-shared clonotypes had lower generation probabilities.

This clone showed up just a few times. Its antigen is unidentified. The donor population consisted of healthy HIV-negative adults with no recent acute infections or vaccinations. A CD45RA-negative memory subset and a CD45RA+ naive subset were separated from the CD4+ cells. Each PCR replicate from the sorted subsets contained about 200 ng DNA, which is around 30,000 T cell genomes. Produced via immunoSEQ multiplex PCR; TCRdb's table is partial and in-frame only. Among around 1,000,000 clones, 70% to 80% were seen once, and the ten largest hold approximately 0.9%. Sequenced material: memory CD4+ T cells from PBMCs. The sample's subset: CD45RA-negative fraction. The TCR sequence derives from a man between 18 and 35 years old in good health. Some clones in this sample may be carry-over from other donors' samples.

The CDR3 DNA reads TGTGCCAGCAGCCCACTACAGGGGGCGCGTCTCCTGGTACACACTGAAGCTTTCTTT. Its translation: CASSPLQGARLLVHTEAFF. The V gene is TRBV28, the J gene TRBJ1-1; 9 bases map to TRBD1. From germline, CDR1 is MDHEN and CDR2 SYDVKM. This CDR3 has 19 amino acids. V gave up 6 bases and J gave up 3 bases; unmatched junction bases: 20.